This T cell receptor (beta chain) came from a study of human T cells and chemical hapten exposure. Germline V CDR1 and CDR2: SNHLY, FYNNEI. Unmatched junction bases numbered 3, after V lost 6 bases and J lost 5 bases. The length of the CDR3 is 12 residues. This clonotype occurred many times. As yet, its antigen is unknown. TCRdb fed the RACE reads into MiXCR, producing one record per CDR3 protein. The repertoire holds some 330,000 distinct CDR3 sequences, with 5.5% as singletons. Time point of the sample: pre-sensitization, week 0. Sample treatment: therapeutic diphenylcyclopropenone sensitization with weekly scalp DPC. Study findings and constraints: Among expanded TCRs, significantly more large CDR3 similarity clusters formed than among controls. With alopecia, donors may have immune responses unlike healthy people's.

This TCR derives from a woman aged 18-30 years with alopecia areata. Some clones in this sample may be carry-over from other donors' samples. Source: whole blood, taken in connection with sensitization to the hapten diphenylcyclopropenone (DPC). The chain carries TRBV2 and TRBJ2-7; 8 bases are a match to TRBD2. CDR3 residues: CASRGGGNEQYF. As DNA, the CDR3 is TGTGCCAGCAGGGGCGGGGGGAACGAGCAGTACTTC.